Listed here are 15 T cell receptor beta chains from one sample, sequenced in a study of CD8 T cells in ankylosing spondylitis (dated 2017 in TCRdb). Library method: 5' RACE. Sequencing took place on an Illumina HiSeq 2500. TCRdb reanalyzed the raw reads on its own, using fastp at Q25 for trimming and MiXCR for clone calling, and kept in-frame beta chains. All rows with the same CDR3 protein become a single entry with the most common DNA and genes. The sample has about 240,000 distinct CDR3 sequences on record, around 9.2% of them singletons. 6.5% to 7% of the sample is taken by the ten largest. Material: blood, either unsorted or a sorted T cell fraction (not recorded which). The receptors were sampled from a male donor with ankylosing spondylitis or in good health (not recorded which).

J is TRBJ2-3 and V is TRBV7-2, with a tentative D call TRBD2 (6 bases). Germline assignment: CDR1 SGHTA and CDR2 FQGNSA. This CDR3 is built from 13 residues. V lost 0 bases and J 8 bases, leaving 9 bases between the germline ends. CDR3 nucleotide sequence: TGTGCCAGCAGCTTAGCGAGGCGGGGTACGCAGTATTTT. Protein product: CASSLARRGTQYF.

This chain joins TRBV11-1 and TRBJ2-7; D is unresolved. CDR3 length: 17 residues. Between the trimmed V and J ends, which lost 1 base and 2 bases, there was a span of 18 bases. Germline V gives CDR1 SGHAT, CDR2 FQDESV (reference sequence). This chain's CDR3 is CASSLERSGNLAYEQYF. The CDR3 DNA is TGTGCCAGCAGCTTAGAAAGATCGGGCAATTTAGCCTACGAGCAGTACTTC. The full variable domain, its missing parts supplied by reference TRBV11-1 and TRBJ2-7, is EAEVAQSPRYKITEKSQAVAFWCDPISGHATLYWYRQILGQGPELLVQFQDESVVDDSQLPKDRFSAERLKGVDSTLKIQPAELGDSAMYLCASSLERSGNLAYEQYFGPGTRLTVT.

The V gene is TRBV5-6, the J gene TRBJ1-6; 10 positions match TRBD1. The CDR3 sequence is 19 residues long. Germline loops: CDR1 SGHDT, CDR2 YYEEEE. The V and J ends lost 5 bases and 0 bases, in that order; junction bases with no gene match: 11. CDR3 protein: CASRSYGTGDYSYNSPLHF. The DNA of the CDR3 is TGTGCCAGCAGATCCTACGGGACAGGGGACTACTCCTATAATTCACCCCTCCACTTT. Complete variable domain (other parts from reference TRBV5-6 and TRBJ1-6): DAGVTQSPTHLIKTRGQQVTLRCSPKSGHDTVSWYQQALGQGPQFIFQYYEEEERQRGNFPDRFSGHQFPNYSSELNVNALLLGDSALYLCASRSYGTGDYSYNSPLHFGNGTRLTVT.

This clonotype was observed at least ten times. This sequence joins TRBV6-2 or TRBV6-3 and TRBJ2-2, with TRBD1 matching 7 bases. The V gene end was trimmed by 2 bases and the J gene end by 3 bases; junction bases not matched to a gene: 9. The CDR3 consists of 17 residues. In germline, CDR1 is MNHEY, CDR2 SVGEGT. The chain's CDR3 is CASSYPGQLTDTGELFF. The CDR3 DNA is TGTGCCAGCAGTTACCCGGGACAGCTAACCGACACCGGGGAGCTGTTTTTT.

Concerning this clonotype: Relative to the germline gene, one junction end is altered; a read error may explain this. This chain links TRBV7-7 with TRBJ1-1; no reliable D call. The germline CDR1 and CDR2 sequences are SSHAT and FNYEAQ (reference sequence). The CDR3 has 13 residues. The CDR3 region has the DNA TGTGCTAGCAGCCCTCTTTTGTCTACTGAAGCTTTCTTT. It codes for CASSPLLSTEAFF. The full variable domain, in which reference TRBV7-7 and TRBJ1-1 provide the parts outside the CDR3, is GAGVSQSPRYKVTKRGQDVTLRCDPISSHATLYWYQQALGQGPEFLTYFNYEAQPDKSGLPSDRFSAERPEGSISTLTIQRTEQRDSAMYRCASSPLLSTEAFFGQGTRLTVV.

This clonotype was seen more than once but under ten times. The junction departs from the called germline gene at one end, perhaps through a read error. The chain carries TRBV5-1 and TRBJ1-4; weak D call: TRBD1 (6 bases). The CDR3 totals 13 residues. In germline, CDR1 is SGHRS, CDR2 YFSETQ. CDR3 DNA: TGCGCCAGCAGCTTGGCCCCCCAGGGGTCCCCTTCGTGG. Translation gives CASSLAPQGSPSW.

This clonotype was picked up many times. J is TRBJ2-2 and V is TRBV29-1; 11 bases align to TRBD1. Germline V CDR1 and CDR2: SQVTM, ANQGSEA. With V trimmed by 0 bases and J by 5 bases, 5 bases remained unmatched. The CDR3 runs to 16 residues. Written as DNA, the CDR3 is TGCAGCGTTGAAGAACTGCGGGACAGGGGGACCGGGGAGCTGTTTTTT. This encodes CSVEELRDRGTGELFF.

This clonotype was seen a few times. V is TRBV30 and J is TRBJ2-3, with D unclear. Germline V gene lookup returns CDR1 GTSNPN and CDR2 SVGIG (reference sequence). The CDR3 is 14 amino acids. Trimming removed 0 bases from V and 2 bases from J, with 9 bases in between. The CDR3 DNA is TGTGCCTGGAGTGTAGGAGTCCCCACAGATACGCAGTATTTT. The encoded protein is CAWSVGVPTDTQYF.

This clonotype was seen repeatedly, ten times or more. The chain has TRBV20-1 and TRBJ2-7, with D perhaps given as TRBD1 or TRBD2 (5 bases each). Germline assignment: CDR1 DFQATT and CDR2 SNEGSKA (reference sequence). The CDR3 is 11 residues long. Trimming stripped 3 bases from V and 3 bases from J, with 6 bases between. Here the CDR3 DNA reads TGCAGTGCTAGGGGGGACTACGAGCAGTACTTC. This sequence encodes CSARGDYEQYF.

CDR3 loop: CASSSSGLAGLQETQYF. CDR3 sequence (DNA): TGTGCCAGCAGCTCCAGTGGACTAGCGGGGTTACAAGAGACCCAGTACTTC. This sequence joins TRBV13 and TRBJ2-5, with 12 bases that match TRBD2. In germline, CDR1 is PRHDT, CDR2 FYEKMQ (reference sequence). With V trimmed by 4 bases and J by 2 bases, 8 bases remained unmatched. The CDR3 runs 17 residues.

This clonotype occurred many times. J is TRBJ1-1 and V is TRBV5-1, with 7 nucleotides matching TRBD1. J gave up 1 base and V 7 bases, and 10 bases lay outside the gene matches. Germline CDR1 is SGHRS and CDR2 is YFSETQ. The CDR3 covers 15 residues. The CDR3 DNA follows: TGCGCCAGCCGCCCAGATCGGGACAGGAACACTGAAGCTTTCTTT. This sequence encodes CASRPDRDRNTEAFF.

This clonotype was seen many times. This chain uses TRBV5-1 with TRBJ2-3, with TRBD2 matching 10 bases. The J segment lost 3 bases and the V segment lost 1 base, leaving 2 bases of the junction unmatched. The V gene's germline CDR1 is SGHRS and CDR2 YFSETQ. This CDR3 is 15 amino acids long. DNA for the CDR3: TGCGCCAGCAGCTTGTCTAGCGGGAGTACAGATACGCAGTATTTT. This gives the protein CASSLSSGSTDTQYF.

The V gene is TRBV5-1, the J gene TRBJ2-5; TRBD2 aligns across 7 bases. CDR1 and CDR2 from the germline V gene are SGHRS and YFSETQ. The CDR3 is 15 residues long. V lost 2 bases and J lost 4; bases outside the gene matches: 8. CDR3 protein: CASSLNAGVRETQYF. CDR3 DNA sequence: TGCGCCAGCAGCTTAAACGCGGGGGTCCGAGAGACCCAGTACTTC.

For this clonotype: A read error may produce the germline difference seen at one junction end. The chain is built from TRBV12-3 or TRBV12-4 and TRBJ2-1; TRBD2 agrees at 7 bases. The CDR3 spans 15 residues. Here the CDR3 DNA reads TGTGCCAGCAGTCTAGCGGCAGCGCCTTACAATGAGCAGTTCTTC. Amino acids: CASSLAAAPYNEQFF.

This clonotype appeared many times. The chain recombines TRBV14 with TRBJ2-2; D call uncertain. The CDR3 spans 15 residues. Trimming cost V 3 bases and J 5 bases, with 13 bases left between them. Germline V gene data show CDR1 as SGHDN and CDR2 as FVKESK. The CDR3 spells CASSQFQRRTGELFF. For the CDR3, the DNA is TGTGCCAGCAGCCAGTTTCAGCGACGGACCGGGGAGCTGTTTTTT.